The 26 T cell receptor beta chains presented below share a single source sample, sequenced in a study of CD8 T cells in ankylosing spondylitis. Each CDR3 protein gets one entry after TCRdb re-called the 5' RACE reads with MiXCR. The sample contains some 290,000 distinct CDR3 sequences, 15% to 25% of which appear only once. Sequenced sample: blood, either unsorted or a sorted T cell fraction (not recorded which). Source of these receptors: a male donor with ankylosing spondylitis or in good health (not recorded which).

This clonotype was counted a few times. The V call is TRBV28, the J call TRBJ1-5, with 8 bases fitting TRBD1. Germline-derived CDR1 and CDR2 are MDHEN and SYDVKM. V dropped 7 bases and J dropped 6; count of bases not matched to a gene: 8. The CDR3 contains 14 residues. The CDR3 region has the DNA TGTGCCAGCATTCACGGACAGGGTCTTCAGCCCCAGCATTTT. As protein: CASIHGQGLQPQHF.

The chain has TRBV9 and TRBJ2-1, with 9 positions matching TRBD1. The CDR3 has 13 residues. V was clipped by 3 bases and J by 9 bases; unmatched bases: 4. Germline V gene lookup returns CDR1 SGDLS and CDR2 YYNGEE. The CDR3 region is CASSGTGGVEQFF. The CDR3 coding sequence is TGTGCCAGCAGCGGCACAGGGGGCGTTGAGCAGTTCTTC. The full variable domain, in which reference TRBV9 and TRBJ2-1 provide the parts outside the CDR3, is DSGVTQTPKHLITATGQRVTLRCSPRSGDLSVYWYQQSLDQGLQFLIQYYNGEERAKGNILERFSAQQFPDLHSELNLSSLELGDSALYFCASSGTGGVEQFFGPGTRLTVL.

This rearrangement joins TRBV6-5 to TRBJ2-1, with a possible D match to TRBD2 (6 bases). Germline V gives CDR1 MNHEY, CDR2 SVGAGI. V was trimmed by 2 bases and J by 7 bases, leaving 15 bases between them. This CDR3 region has 15 residues. The CDR3 spells CASSYIGGSRNEQFF. CDR3 nucleotides: TGTGCCAGCAGTTACATAGGAGGGTCCCGGAATGAGCAGTTCTTC.

This chain links TRBV6-1 with TRBJ2-4, with D possibly being TRBD1 (6 bases). This CDR3 comprises 16 residues. CDR1 is MNHNS, CDR2 SASEGT, per germline. Trimming pared 6 bases from V and 6 bases from J, leaving 21 bases between. CDR3 protein: CASSPTGWGLGNIQYF. In DNA form, the CDR3 reads TGTGCCAGCAGCCCTACAGGGTGGGGCTTGGGAAACATTCAGTACTTC.

The gene calls are TRBV6-2 or TRBV6-3 and TRBJ2-1, with 12 positions matching TRBD2. The trim removed 2 bases at V and 7 bases at J, leaving 3 bases unmatched. Germline assignment: CDR1 MNHEY and CDR2 SVGEGT. This CDR3 comprises 15 residues. The CDR3 bases are TGTGCCAGCAGTTACAGCCTAGCGGGAGGGAATGAGCAGTTCTTC. Translation gives CASSYSLAGGNEQFF.

The chain combines TRBV12-3 or TRBV12-4 with TRBJ2-7; D remains unclear. The V and J ends lost 3 bases and 0 bases respectively, with 9 bases between them. CDR3 size: 14 residues. The chain's CDR3 is CASSFSAGSYEQYV. The DNA for the CDR3 is TGTGCCAGCAGTTTTTCCGCAGGCTCCTACGAGCAGTACGTC.

This chain links TRBV2 with TRBJ2-1, with D perhaps TRBD2 (7 bases). The CDR3 is 15 amino acids. V was pared by 6 bases and J by 8 bases, with 20 bases between. The germline CDR1 and CDR2 sequences are SNHLY and FYNNEI. The CDR3 DNA reads as TGTGCCAGCAGGCAGGGGTCTAGCGGAATCGATGAGCAGTTCTTC. Amino acids: CASRQGSSGIDEQFF.

This clonotype showed up just a few times. The rearrangement uses TRBV7-8 and TRBJ1-2; TRBD1 agrees at 8 bases. The CDR3 has 16 residues. The germline V gene has CDR1 SGHVS and CDR2 FQNEAQ. J lost 6 bases, V lost 1 base, and 10 bases had no gene match. This CDR3 reads CASSLGSESGGHGYTF. In nucleotides, the CDR3 is TGTGCCAGCAGCTTAGGAAGTGAATCAGGGGGCCATGGCTACACCTTC.

The chain is built from TRBV20-1 and TRBJ2-2; 9 positions match TRBD2. The CDR3 runs 15 residues. Germline trimming cut 1 base from V and 5 bases from J; bases unmatched to any gene: 5. CDR1 and CDR2 (germline): DFQATT, SNEGSKA (reference sequence). CDR3 nucleotides: TGCAGTGCTAGAGCTATAGCGGGGGTTACCGGGGAGCTGTTTTTT. Translation gives CSARAIAGVTGELFF.

Many counts were recorded for this clonotype. This sequence joins TRBV20-1 and TRBJ1-2; 7 nucleotides match TRBD1. This CDR3 contains 12 residues. Germline V gene sequence: CDR1 DFQATT, CDR2 SNEGSKA (reference sequence). Trimming took 6 bases from V and 8 from J; bases not matched to a gene: 9. The CDR3 loop reads CSAQTGKGGYTF. DNA of the CDR3: TGCAGTGCGCAGACAGGGAAGGGGGGCTACACCTTC.

The rearrangement joins TRBV15 to TRBJ2-1; TRBD1 matches at 7 bases. J was trimmed by 1 base and V by 0 bases; bases with no gene match: 3. Germline values: CDR1 LNHNV, CDR2 YYDKDF (reference sequence). The CDR3 sequence is 16 residues long. For the CDR3, the DNA is TGTGCCACCAGCAGAGATCGGGACAGATCCTACAATGAGCAGTTCTTC. It is translated as CATSRDRDRSYNEQFF. Looking up the rest from reference TRBV15 and TRBJ2-1 gives the full variable domain: DAMVIQNPRYQVTQFGKPVTLSCSQTLNHNVMYWYQQKSSQAPKLLFHYYDKDFNNEADTPDNFQSRRPNTSFCFLDIRSPGLGDTAMYLCATSRDRDRSYNEQFFGPGTRLTVL.

This clonotype was observed many times. The chain carries TRBV20-1 and TRBJ2-3, with 7 bases identical to TRBD1. The CDR3 is made up of 15 amino acids. The V segment lost 2 bases and the J segment 5 bases; nucleotides outside the gene matches: 10. The germline CDR1 and CDR2 sequences are DFQATT and SNEGSKA (reference sequence). CDR3 sequence reads: CSARHRQGRGDTQYF. The CDR3 coding sequence is TGCAGTGCTAGACATAGACAGGGTAGGGGAGATACGCAGTATTTT.

In DNA form, the CDR3 reads TGCGCCAGCAGATCGGGACTAGCGGGACGAGAGACCCAGTACTTC. Translated: CASRSGLAGRETQYF. The chain employs TRBV5-1 and TRBJ2-5, with 13 bases that match TRBD2. V shed 5 bases and J 4 bases; nucleotides not matched to a gene: 5. Germline CDR1 is SGHRS and CDR2 is YFSETQ. The CDR3 runs to 15 residues.

The rearrangement uses TRBV5-1 and TRBJ1-2; D gene uncertain. Germline assignment: CDR1 SGHRS and CDR2 YFSETQ. V lost 5 bases to trimming and J lost 10 bases, with 27 bases between them. The CDR3 is 16 residues long. CDR3 coding DNA: TGCGCCAGCAGGAAGGAACCGGGATTTCCCGAGAGTATCTACACCTTC. It encodes CASRKEPGFPESIYTF.

The chain carries TRBV12-3 or TRBV12-4 and TRBJ2-5; 9 bases are shared with TRBD1. The V gene end was trimmed by 6 bases and the J gene end by 1 base; junction bases not matched to a gene: 9. CDR3 size: 16 residues. The CDR3 sequence: CASRRTGGAGQETQYF. The CDR3 bases are TGTGCCAGCAGACGCACAGGGGGCGCGGGCCAAGAGACCCAGTACTTC.

This clonotype has a handful of counts. The chain's CDR3 is CSASSLAGVDTQYF. CDR3 nucleotides: TGCAGTGCTAGTTCACTAGCGGGGGTGGATACGCAGTATTTT. The chain has TRBV20-1 and TRBJ2-3; 11 bases match TRBD2. The CDR3 runs to 14 residues. Germline V gives CDR1 DFQATT, CDR2 SNEGSKA (reference sequence). With 3 bases clipped from V and 6 bases from J, the junction kept 5 bases outside the gene matches.

This rearrangement joins TRBV15 to TRBJ1-3; no clear D. The ends were cut back, 0 bases at V and 0 bases at J, with 12 bases in the middle. The CDR3 sequence is 17 residues long. Looked up from germline, CDR1 is LNHNV and CDR2 is YYDKDF (reference sequence). CDR3: CATSRELGGSSGNTIYF. For the CDR3, the DNA is TGTGCCACCAGCAGAGAATTGGGAGGGAGCTCTGGAAACACCATATATTTT.

This clonotype was counted a few times. The chain employs TRBV20-1 and TRBJ2-5, with a weak D call TRBD1 (5 bases). Trimming left V 2 bases short and J 5 bases short, with 12 bases between. CDR1 is DFQATT and CDR2 is SNEGSKA in the germline V gene (reference sequence). The CDR3 has 13 residues. Here the CDR3 reads CSARWQGVETQYF. CDR3 in DNA: TGCAGTGCTAGATGGCAGGGCGTGGAGACCCAGTACTTC.

Comment on this clonotype: A junction end diverges from the germline sequence, so it may reflect a read error. The chain carries TRBV20-1 and TRBJ2-1, with 7 positions matching TRBD2. CDR3 size: 15 residues. Germline V lookup: CDR1 DFQATT, CDR2 SNEGSKA (reference sequence). CDR3 bases: TGCTGTGCTAGTTCTGGCGAGCGGGGAGGAAATGAGCAGTTCTTC. Its translation is CCASSGERGGNEQFF.

J is TRBJ1-5 and V is TRBV12-3 or TRBV12-4; a weak D match, TRBD1 (5 bases). The CDR3 is 14 residues long. The germline V and J ends were trimmed by 2 bases and 7 bases, with 12 bases remaining between them. This CDR3 is CASSLHSQGQPQHF. The CDR3 DNA is TGTGCCAGCAGTTTACACTCCCAGGGCCAGCCCCAGCATTTT.

CDR3 region: CASSQEGRISNQPQHF. The CDR3 bases are TGTGCCAGCAGCCAAGAGGGGAGAATAAGCAATCAGCCCCAGCATTTT. The gene calls are TRBV14 and TRBJ1-5; no clear D. This CDR3 has 16 residues. The V and J ends lost 0 bases and 1 base respectively, with 10 bases between them. The germline V gene has CDR1 SGHDN and CDR2 FVKESK.

This clonotype came up a few times. This chain links TRBV20-1 with TRBJ1-6, with 7 nucleotides matching TRBD1. Germline V CDR1 and CDR2: DFQATT, SNEGSKA (reference sequence). V lost 7 bases, J lost 2 bases, and 17 bases stayed unmatched. The length of the CDR3 is 18 residues. CDR3 sequence reads: CSVAATGITQPYNSPLHF. The CDR3 DNA reads as TGCAGTGTTGCCGCGACAGGGATAACCCAACCCTATAATTCACCCCTCCACTTT.

The V call is TRBV10-2, the J call TRBJ1-3, with no clear D. Germline lookup yields CDR1 WSHSY and CDR2 SAAADI. The CDR3 consists of 13 residues. Trimming removed 5 bases at V and 0 bases at J, with 5 bases between. The CDR3: CASSMSSGNTIYF. In DNA, the CDR3 is TGCGCCAGCAGTATGAGCTCTGGAAACACCATATATTTT.

This clonotype was seen at least ten times. This rearrangement joins TRBV5-1 to TRBJ2-4, with 9 bases that match TRBD2. Looked up from germline, CDR1 is SGHRS and CDR2 is YFSETQ. J lost 6 bases, V lost 0 bases, and 1 base had no gene match. The CDR3 contains 14 residues. CDR3 amino acids: CASSLETSGNIQYF. Written as DNA, the CDR3 is TGCGCCAGCAGCTTGGAGACTAGCGGAAACATTCAGTACTTC.

This chain links TRBV11-2 with TRBJ1-2; D is uncertain. Trimming shortened V by 1 base and J by 3 bases, and 6 bases separated the two germline ends. Germline V gene data show CDR1 as SGHAT and CDR2 as FQNNGV. The CDR3 has 13 amino acids. The CDR3: CASSLGGHYGYTF. The CDR3 DNA follows: TGTGCCAGCAGCTTAGGTGGGCACTATGGCTACACCTTC.

The J gene is TRBJ1-5, the V gene TRBV6-5, with 9 nucleotides matching TRBD1. Per germline, CDR1 MNHEY and CDR2 SVGAGI. The V segment lost 1 base and the J segment 4 bases; nucleotides outside the gene matches: 2. This CDR3 region has 15 residues. The CDR3 coding sequence is TGTGCCAGCAGTTACTTGGGGACAGGGAATCAGCCCCAGCATTTT. Amino acids: CASSYLGTGNQPQHF.